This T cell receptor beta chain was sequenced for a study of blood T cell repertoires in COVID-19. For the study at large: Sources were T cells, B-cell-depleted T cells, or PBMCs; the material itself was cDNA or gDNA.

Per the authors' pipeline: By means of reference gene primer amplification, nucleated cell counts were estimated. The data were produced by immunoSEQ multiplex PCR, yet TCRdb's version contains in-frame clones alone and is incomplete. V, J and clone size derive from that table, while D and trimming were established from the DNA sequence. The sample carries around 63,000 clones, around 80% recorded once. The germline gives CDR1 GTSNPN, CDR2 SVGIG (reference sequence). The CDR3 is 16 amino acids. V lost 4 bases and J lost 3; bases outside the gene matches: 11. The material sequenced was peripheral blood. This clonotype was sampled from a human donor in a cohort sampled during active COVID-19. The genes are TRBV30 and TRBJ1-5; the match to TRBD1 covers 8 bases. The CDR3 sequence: CAWTSSQGAVNQPQHF. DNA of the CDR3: TGTGCCTGGACGTCGTCTCAGGGGGCGGTCAATCAGCCCCAGCATTTT.